One and the same sample provided the 21 T cell receptor beta chains below, sequenced in a study of cytomegalovirus exposure and HLA in healthy donors. In the PCR, 60 Vbeta and 13 Jbeta primers were used. Repertoires were generated with immunoSEQ multiplex PCR, while TCRdb's copy carries only in-frame clones and drops some. The sample consists of some 150,000 clones, approximately 81% of them appearing once. Sequencing input: PBMCs. The receptors shown here come from a woman in her 30s in good health and CMV-seropositive.

This rearrangement joins TRBV30 to TRBJ2-7, with D perhaps matching TRBD2 (7 bases). V shed 2 bases and J shed 4 bases, with 12 bases lying between them. Germline loops: CDR1 GTSNPN, CDR2 SVGIG (reference sequence). This CDR3 contains 13 residues. Written as DNA, the CDR3 is TGTGCCTGGAGTCGGGGGGCGCCGTACGAGCAGTACTTC. Amino acids: CAWSRGAPYEQYF.

This chain connects TRBV7-9 to TRBJ1-1; a weak D match, TRBD1 (5 bases). Germline-derived CDR1 and CDR2 are SEHNR and FQNEAQ (reference sequence). The CDR3 is 11 amino acids. Trimming pared 6 bases from V and 7 bases from J, leaving 9 bases between. CDR3: CASRRDSEAFF. In DNA form, the CDR3 reads TGTGCCAGCAGACGAGACAGTGAAGCTTTCTTT.

The chain uses TRBV2 and TRBJ1-1; no clear D gene. Germline loops: CDR1 SNHLY, CDR2 FYNNEI. V lost 3 bases, J lost 3 bases, and 11 bases lay in between. The CDR3 spans 14 residues. In nucleotides, the CDR3 is TGTGCCAGCAGTGAGCCTCAGCGGGACACTGAAGCTTTCTTT. Its translation: CASSEPQRDTEAFF.

The sample holds one count of this clone. The chain employs TRBV28 and TRBJ2-3; D unclear. Germline V CDR1 and CDR2: MDHEN, SYDVKM. This CDR3 is built from 11 residues. V lost 4 bases and J lost 5, with 4 bases in between. The CDR3 loop is CASSSRDTQYF. CDR3 in DNA: TGTGCCAGCAGTTCGAGAGATACGCAGTATTTT.

This clone was seen a few times. J is TRBJ1-2 and V is TRBV29-1; D unresolved. Germline V CDR1 and CDR2: SQVTM, ANQGSEA. Trimming took off 4 bases at V and 8 bases at J, with 11 bases between the two ends. There are 11 residues in the CDR3. The CDR3 reads CSVVVRGGYTF. In DNA form, the CDR3 reads TGCAGCGTTGTGGTCAGAGGCGGCTACACCTTC.

The chain uses TRBV19 and TRBJ2-7; 11 bases map to TRBD1. This CDR3 contains 13 residues. After removal of 9 bases from V and 2 bases from J, the junction contained 3 bases not matched to a gene. Germline V gene sequence: CDR1 LNHDA, CDR2 SQIVND (reference sequence). The CDR3 region is CASRDRGTYEQYF. The CDR3 nucleotides read TGTGCCAGCCGGGACAGGGGGACCTACGAGCAGTACTTC.

The rearrangement joins TRBV7-6 to TRBJ1-2; D is possibly TRBD1 (5 bases). Trimming cost V 2 bases and J 2 bases, with 9 bases left between them. Per the germline V gene, CDR1 is SGHVS and CDR2 is FNYEAQ. This CDR3 comprises 14 residues. As DNA, the CDR3 is TGTGCCAGCAGCTTATGGGCAGGGAACTATGGCTACACCTTC. This encodes CASSLWAGNYGYTF.

V gene TRBV18 combines with J gene TRBJ1-1; TRBD1 aligns across 7 bases. Germline assignment: CDR1 KGHSH and CDR2 LQKENI. This CDR3 comprises 14 residues. J gave up 3 bases and V 8 bases, and 9 bases lay outside the gene matches. CDR3 loop: CASAPDRDYTEAFF. Written as DNA, the CDR3 is TGTGCCAGCGCGCCCGACAGGGATTACACTGAAGCTTTCTTT.

The CDR3 is CAMGGRGYDEQYF. The CDR3 DNA is TGTGCCATGGGGGGGAGGGGTTACGACGAGCAGTACTTC. V and J are TRBV10-3 and TRBJ2-7; 7 bases are a match to TRBD2. Germline V gene sequence: CDR1 ENHRY, CDR2 SYGVKD. V lost 9 bases and J lost 5; bases outside the gene matches: 10. The CDR3 length is 13 residues.

This clone was seen a single time. The J gene is TRBJ1-2, the V gene TRBV19; the D is unclear. V was trimmed by 8 bases and J by 4 bases, leaving 11 bases between them. In germline, CDR1 is LNHDA, CDR2 SQIVND (reference sequence). The CDR3 contains 12 residues. Here the CDR3 DNA reads TGTGCCAGTCGACGGGATTCCTATGGCTACACCTTC. Protein: CASRRDSYGYTF.

The rearrangement uses TRBV6-6 and TRBJ2-2, with D hard to call. In germline, CDR1 is MNHNY, CDR2 SVGAGI (reference sequence). This CDR3 contains 12 residues. V lost 6 bases, J lost 6 bases, and 8 bases lay in between. CDR3 nucleotides: TGTGCCAGCAGCCAAGAGTCCGGGGAGCTGTTTTTT. Translation gives CASSQESGELFF.

Comments on this clone: Other DNA sequences in this specimen translate into the identical CDR3. The rearrangement joins TRBV7-2 to TRBJ2-2; possible D gene TRBD2, 5 bases. The CDR3 totals 14 residues. The germline V gene encodes CDR1 SGHTA and CDR2 FQGNSA. V gave up 2 bases and J gave up 1 base, with 5 bases separating them. CDR3 in amino acids: CASSLRGNTGELFF. DNA of the CDR3: TGTGCCAGCAGCTTACGGGGGAACACCGGGGAGCTGTTTTTT.

There are a few counts of this clone. Other nucleotide sequences in the sample specify the same CDR3. The chain is built from TRBV30 and TRBJ2-4; TRBD1 aligns across 10 bases. CDR1 and CDR2 (germline): GTSNPN, SVGIG (reference sequence). The CDR3 covers 13 residues. J gave up 6 bases and V 3 bases, and 2 bases lay outside the gene matches. Here the CDR3 DNA reads TGTGCCTGGAGCGGACAGGGGGGAAACATTCAGTACTTC. This translates into CAWSGQGGNIQYF.

The V and J genes are TRBV28 and TRBJ1-1; 8 nucleotides align to TRBD1. Germline values: CDR1 MDHEN, CDR2 SYDVKM. J lost 4 bases, V lost 3 bases, and 7 bases had no gene match. This CDR3 is built from 15 residues. The CDR3 region has the DNA TGTGCCAGCAGTTTCAGGGGGCGCGGTATCACTGAAGCTTTCTTT. Residues: CASSFRGRGITEAFF.

The rearrangement links TRBV7-7 to TRBJ1-1; D is perhaps TRBD1 (5 bases). This CDR3 comprises 13 residues. V gave up 5 bases and J gave up 0 bases, with 7 bases separating them. The V gene's germline CDR1 is SSHAT and CDR2 FNYEAQ (reference sequence). The CDR3 nucleotides read TGTGCCAGCAGCCGACAGCTGAACACTGAAGCTTTCTTT. Amino acid sequence: CASSRQLNTEAFF. Combining the CDR3 with reference TRBV7-7 and TRBJ1-1 gives the whole variable domain GAGVSQSPRYKVTKRGQDVTLRCDPISSHATLYWYQQALGQGPEFLTYFNYEAQPDKSGLPSDRFSAERPEGSISTLTIQRTEQRDSAMYRCASSRQLNTEAFFGQGTRLTVV.

The J gene is TRBJ2-2, the V gene TRBV21-1; the table assigns TRBD1, which was not confirmed against the DNA. TRBV21-1 is shown as a pseudogene. The CDR3 has 17 residues. CDR3 region: CASSDYTGGALSGELFF. For the CDR3, the DNA is TGTGCCAGCAGTGATTATACAGGGGGCGCATTGAGCGGGGAGCTGTTTTTT.

The chain couples TRBV15 to TRBJ1-4; no clear D. The CDR3 has 13 residues. Trimming shortened V by 6 bases and J by 7 bases, and 12 bases separated the two germline ends. Germline CDR1 and CDR2: LNHNV and YYDKDF (reference sequence). For the CDR3, the DNA is TGTGCCACCAGATTTTCAGGAATTGAAAAACTGTTTTTT. Translated: CATRFSGIEKLFF.

The rearrangement uses TRBV7-9 and TRBJ2-1, with 8 nucleotides matching TRBD1. This CDR3 spans 14 amino acids. CDR1 SEHNR and CDR2 FQNEAQ come from the germline V gene (reference sequence). V gave up 6 bases and J gave up 6 bases; unmatched junction bases: 7. CDR3 amino acids: CASSYGQGRNEQFF. The DNA for the CDR3 is TGTGCCAGCAGTTATGGACAGGGTCGCAATGAGCAGTTCTTC.

This clone came up a few times. The rearrangement uses TRBV5-1 and TRBJ2-5, with TRBD2 matching 10 bases. The CDR3 totals 15 residues. The V gene's germline CDR1 is SGHRS and CDR2 YFSETQ. Trimming removed 2 bases from V and 5 bases from J; junction bases left unmatched: 6. CDR3 DNA: TGCGCCAGCAGCTTTCTCGGGACTAGCGTGGAGACCCAGTACTTC. Protein sequence: CASSFLGTSVETQYF.

This clone was found once. The chain carries TRBV9 and TRBJ2-3, with 12 bases that match TRBD2. The CDR3 has 21 amino acids. CDR1 SGDLS and CDR2 YYNGEE come from the germline V gene. The trim removed 4 bases at V and 0 bases at J, leaving 18 bases unmatched. The CDR3 DNA reads as TGTGCCAGCAGCCCAAGATCAAAACTAGCGGGGGGCGTTCCGAGCACAGATACGCAGTATTTT. It is translated as CASSPRSKLAGGVPSTDTQYF.

The gene calls are TRBV12-5 and TRBJ2-5; TRBD1 matches 8 bases. Germline V CDR1 and CDR2: LGHNT, FRNRAP. Trimming removed 2 bases from V and 7 bases from J; junction bases left unmatched: 9. The CDR3 covers 15 residues. CDR3 sequence: CASGLSRTGPPTQYF. CDR3 DNA: TGTGCTAGTGGTTTGTCCCGGACAGGGCCTCCGACCCAGTACTTC. The full variable domain, completed using reference TRBV12-5 and TRBJ2-5, is DARVTQTPRHKVTEMGQEVTMRCQPILGHNTVFWYRQTMMQGLELLAYFRNRAPLDDSGMPKDRFSAEMPDATLATLKIQPSEPRDSAVYFCASGLSRTGPPTQYFGPGTRLLVL.